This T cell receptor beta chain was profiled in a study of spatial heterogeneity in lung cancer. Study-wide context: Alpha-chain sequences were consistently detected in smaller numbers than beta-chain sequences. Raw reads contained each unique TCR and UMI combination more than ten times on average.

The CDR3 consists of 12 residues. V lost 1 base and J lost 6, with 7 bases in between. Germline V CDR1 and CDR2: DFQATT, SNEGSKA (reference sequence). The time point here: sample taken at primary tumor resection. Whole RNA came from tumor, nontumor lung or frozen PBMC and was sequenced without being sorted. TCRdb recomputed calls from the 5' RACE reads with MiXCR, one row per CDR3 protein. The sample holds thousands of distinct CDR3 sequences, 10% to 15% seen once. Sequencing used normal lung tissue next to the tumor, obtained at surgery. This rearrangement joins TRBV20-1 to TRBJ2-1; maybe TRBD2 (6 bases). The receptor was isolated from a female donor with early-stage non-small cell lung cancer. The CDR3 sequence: CSARGGVNEQFF. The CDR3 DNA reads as TGCAGTGCTAGAGGCGGGGTCAATGAGCAGTTCTTC.